Each of the 32 T cell receptor beta chains below was sequenced from the same sample in a study of T cells in Graves' hyperthyroidism and ophthalmopathy. RNA transcripts were the template for amplifying TCR beta CDR3 regions. First-round RT-PCR targeting the TCR CDR3 was performed with the HTBI primer set. MiXCR was run by TCRdb on the multiplex PCR reads, yielding one entry per CDR3 protein. The sample carries approximately 400,000 distinct CDR3 sequences, less than 15% recorded once. The sample comprised blood. Every receptor here comes from a man between 25 and 39 years old with Graves' hyperthyroidism that later progressed to Graves' ophthalmopathy.

The count of this clonotype is one. The chain couples TRBV29-1 to TRBJ2-3; D unresolved. CDR1 and CDR2 from the germline V gene are SQVTM and ANQGSEA. This CDR3 spans 11 amino acids. V lost 0 bases and J 5 bases, leaving 3 bases between the germline ends. Written as DNA, the CDR3 is TGCAGCGTTGAAGAACAAGATACGCAGTATTTT. It specifies CSVEEQDTQYF.

This clonotype was recorded at least ten times. This chain links TRBV20-1 with TRBJ1-5; D call uncertain. The CDR3 spans 13 residues. V shed 1 base and J shed 5 bases, with 9 bases lying between them. CDR1 DFQATT and CDR2 SNEGSKA come from the germline V gene (reference sequence). The CDR3 nucleotides read TGCAGTGCTAGAGGGGTGGAGTATCAGCCCCAGCATTTT. This codes for CSARGVEYQPQHF.

On this clonotype: A much larger clone sits a single nucleotide away, making a read error possible. CDR3 sequence: CAYGTLAVPYEQYF. The CDR3 bases are TGTGCCTACGGCACCCTGGCTGTCCCCTACGAGCAGTACTTC. This chain links TRBV30 with TRBJ2-7; D uncertain. Germline V gene sequence: CDR1 GTSNPN, CDR2 SVGIG (reference sequence). This CDR3 comprises 14 residues. V shed 7 bases and J shed 2 bases, with 18 bases lying between them.

This clonotype occurred a few times. This chain joins TRBV6-1 and TRBJ2-3, with D possibly being TRBD2 (7 bases). V was cut by 8 bases and J by 4 bases, with 19 bases left in between. Germline V CDR1 and CDR2: MNHNS, SASEGT. CDR3 length: 15 amino acids. The CDR3 sequence: CASQKGGGRPDTQYF. The CDR3 DNA sequence: TGTGCCAGCCAAAAGGGGGGGGGGCGCCCAGATACGCAGTATTTT.

This clonotype was recorded at least ten times. This CDR3 is CASSYRLAGAYEQYF. The DNA for the CDR3 is TGTGCCAGCAGCTATCGGTTAGCGGGGGCCTACGAGCAGTACTTC. The V call is TRBV11-3, the J call TRBJ2-7; TRBD2 matches 9 bases. The J segment lost 2 bases and the V segment lost 4 bases, leaving 6 bases of the junction unmatched. The CDR3 totals 15 residues. CDR1 is SGHNT and CDR2 is YENEEA in the germline V gene. The full variable domain, with the rest looked up from reference TRBV11-3 and TRBJ2-7, is EAGVVQSPRYKIIEKKQPVAFWCNPISGHNTLYWYLQNLGQGPELLIRYENEEAVDDSQLPKDRFSAERLKGVDSTLKIQPAELGDSAVYLCASSYRLAGAYEQYFGPGTRLTVT.

V is TRBV24-1 and J is TRBJ2-5; D not certain. V lost 4 bases to trimming and J lost 1 base, with 9 bases between them. Germline assignment: CDR1 KGHDR and CDR2 SFDVKD. The CDR3 loop spans 14 amino acids. Here the CDR3 reads CATSEAQAQETQYF. For the CDR3, the DNA is TGTGCCACCAGTGAGGCTCAGGCCCAAGAGACCCAGTACTTC.

This clonotype was counted between two and nine times. The CDR3 loop reads CSVTGYSGELFF. Written as DNA, the CDR3 is TGCAGCGTTACGGGTTATTCCGGGGAGCTGTTTTTT. The V gene is TRBV29-1, the J gene TRBJ2-2, with D unclear. Germline-derived CDR1 and CDR2 are SQVTM and ANQGSEA. Trimming stripped 5 bases from V and 6 bases from J, with 10 bases between. This CDR3 has 12 amino acids.

This clonotype was seen at least ten times. V and J are TRBV20-1 and TRBJ1-2; D is undetermined. Trimming cost V 0 bases and J 0 bases, with 5 bases left between them. Germline CDR1 DFQATT, CDR2 SNEGSKA (reference sequence). This CDR3 is built from 13 residues. The CDR3 reads CSAREPANYGYTF. In DNA form, the CDR3 reads TGCAGTGCTAGAGAACCAGCTAACTATGGCTACACCTTC.

The CDR3 DNA follows: TGCGCCAGCAAATTGGGAGGGTTTTCCTACAATGAGCAGTTCTTC. This sequence encodes CASKLGGFSYNEQFF. The chain combines TRBV5-1 with TRBJ2-1, with 7 bases fitting TRBD2. Germline V lookup: CDR1 SGHRS, CDR2 YFSETQ. There are 15 residues in the CDR3. V trimming: 6 bases; J trimming: 1 base; junction bases outside the gene matches: 7.

This clonotype showed up many times. The chain has TRBV10-3 and TRBJ1-6; 10 bases are shared with TRBD1. This CDR3 comprises 14 residues. After removal of 5 bases from V and 10 bases from J, the junction contained 5 bases not matched to a gene. Germline V gene sequence: CDR1 ENHRY, CDR2 SYGVKD. This chain's CDR3 is CAISPDRGDSPLHF. As DNA, the CDR3 is TGTGCCATCAGTCCGGACAGGGGGGACTCACCCCTCCACTTT.

The chain uses TRBV29-1 and TRBJ1-3; D gene ambiguous. The V gene lost 7 bases and the J gene lost 0 bases, with 10 bases spanning the gap. This CDR3 is 13 amino acids long. The germline gives CDR1 SQVTM, CDR2 ANQGSEA. The CDR3 is CSAADFSGNTIYF. CDR3 nucleotides: TGCAGCGCGGCCGACTTCTCTGGAAACACCATATATTTT. Looking up the rest from reference TRBV29-1 and TRBJ1-3 gives the full variable domain: SAVISQKPSRDICQRGTSLTIQCQVDSQVTMMFWYRQQPGQSLTLIATANQGSEATYESGFVIDKFPISRPNLTFSTLTVSNMSPEDSSIYLCSAADFSGNTIYFGEGSWLTVV.

V and J are TRBV5-5 and TRBJ2-7; D gene uncertain. The CDR3 spans 14 residues. Germline V gene lookup returns CDR1 SGHKS and CDR2 YYEKEE (reference sequence). Trimming left V 4 bases short and J 7 bases short, with 18 bases between. In nucleotides, the CDR3 is TGTGCCAGCAGCCCGCTCGGGTCACTGGAGGAGCAGTACTTC. It yields the protein CASSPLGSLEEQYF.

This clonotype was counted only a few times. The DNA for the CDR3 is TGTGCCAGCAGCTTAGGATCAGGACCCTACACAGATACGCAGTATTTT. Translation gives CASSLGSGPYTDTQYF. The gene calls are TRBV7-2 and TRBJ2-3; D is ambiguous. CDR3 length equals 16 residues. The germline CDR1 and CDR2 sequences are SGHTA and FQGNSA. V was cut by 1 base and J by 2 bases, with 13 bases left in between. The full variable domain, with the rest looked up from reference TRBV7-2 and TRBJ2-3, is GAGVSQSPSNKVTEKGKDVELRCDPISGHTALYWYRQSLGQGLEFLIYFQGNSAPDKSGLPSDRFSAERTGGSVSTLTIQRTQQEDSAVYLCASSLGSGPYTDTQYFGPGTRLTVL.

This clonotype was seen at least ten times. The chain combines TRBV12-3 or TRBV12-4 with TRBJ2-2; TRBD1 matches 11 bases. This CDR3 is 14 amino acids long. V lost 5 bases to trimming and J lost 7 bases; unmatched junction nucleotides: 3. DNA for the CDR3: TGTGCCAGCAGTAAGGACAGGGGGCTCGGGGAGCTGTTTTTT. Translated: CASSKDRGLGELFF.

In its sample, this clonotype was seen many times. This rearrangement joins TRBV12-3 or TRBV12-4 to TRBJ2-2; D is perhaps TRBD1 (5 bases). The length of the CDR3 is 12 residues. V lost 5 bases and J 6 bases, leaving 7 bases between the germline ends. Here the CDR3 DNA reads TGTGCCAGCAGTCAGGGCGCCGGGGAGCTGTTTTTT. Translating it yields CASSQGAGELFF.

This clonotype was recorded a few times. The chain joins TRBV6-1 to TRBJ2-1; D unresolved. Germline CDR1 reads MNHNS; CDR2 reads SASEGT. Trimming removed 2 bases from V and 0 bases from J, with 14 bases in between. The CDR3 sequence is 17 residues long. Here the CDR3 reads CASSELANSHSYNEQFF. CDR3 coding DNA: TGTGCCAGCAGTGAATTGGCAAATTCTCACTCCTACAATGAGCAGTTCTTC.

The chain links TRBV6-9 to TRBJ2-2; D may be TRBD1 (6 bases). CDR3 length equals 15 residues. Trimming cost V 3 bases and J 7 bases, with 15 bases left between them. CDR1 and CDR2 (germline): MNHGY, SVAAGI. The CDR3 nucleotides are TGTGCCAGCAGTTACAGGCCAGGGGTTGGCGGGGAGCTGTTTTTT. It specifies CASSYRPGVGGELFF.

This clonotype was seen only a few times. The J gene is TRBJ2-1, the V gene TRBV28; TRBD2 matches 9 bases. V gave up 8 bases and J gave up 3 bases; unmatched junction bases: 5. Germline CDR1 and CDR2: MDHEN and SYDVKM. The CDR3 sequence is 14 residues long. This CDR3 is CASLGGGVYNEQFF. The CDR3 coding sequence is TGTGCCAGCCTTGGCGGGGGGGTCTACAATGAGCAGTTCTTC.

This clonotype was counted between two and nine times. This chain links TRBV18 with TRBJ2-7; D could derive from TRBD1 or TRBD2 (7 bases each). The CDR3 has 17 amino acids. CDR1 and CDR2 from the germline V gene are KGHSH and LQKENI. V was pared by 3 bases and J by 3 bases, with 21 bases between. CDR3 amino acids: CASSPQRRGGGFYEQYF. As DNA, the CDR3 is TGTGCCAGCTCACCCCAACGGCGGGGAGGGGGCTTCTACGAGCAGTACTTC.

This clonotype was recorded at least ten times. The chain links TRBV28 to TRBJ1-4; 7 bases agree with TRBD1. CDR1 MDHEN and CDR2 SYDVKM come from the germline V gene. V was pared by 5 bases and J by 2 bases, with 2 bases of the junction left unmatched. This CDR3 region has 14 residues. In nucleotides, the CDR3 is TGTGCCAGCAGTAAACAGGGGACTAATGAAAAACTGTTTTTT. This encodes CASSKQGTNEKLFF.

This clonotype was counted at least ten times. The rearrangement uses TRBV6-1 and TRBJ2-1, with D perhaps TRBD1 (6 bases). CDR1 and CDR2 (germline): MNHNS, SASEGT. Trimming shortened V by 7 bases and J by 3 bases, and 19 bases separated the two germline ends. The CDR3 sequence is 16 residues long. CDR3 amino acids: CASTINRGGFYNEQFF. The CDR3 nucleotides are TGTGCCAGCACCATTAACAGAGGGGGTTTCTACAATGAGCAGTTCTTC.

This clonotype came up many times. The V call is TRBV20-1, the J call TRBJ2-2, with D hard to call. V dropped 3 bases and J dropped 5 bases, with 13 bases sitting between them. Germline V lookup: CDR1 DFQATT, CDR2 SNEGSKA (reference sequence). The CDR3 loop spans 14 amino acids. CDR3 sequence: CSASGGPETGELFF. CDR3 in DNA: TGCAGTGCTAGTGGCGGCCCAGAAACCGGGGAGCTGTTTTTT.

The chain is built from TRBV24-1 and TRBJ2-5; 8 nucleotides agree with TRBD2. From germline, CDR1 is KGHDR and CDR2 SFDVKD. The ends lost 0 bases at V and 0 bases at J; junction bases unmatched: 5. There are 17 residues in the CDR3. The CDR3 DNA reads TGTGCCACCAGTGATTTGCAGTCTAGCGGGTACCAAGAGACCCAGTACTTC. This translates into CATSDLQSSGYQETQYF.

In this sample, this clonotype turned up many times. The genes are TRBV12-3 or TRBV12-4 and TRBJ2-5; 14 bases line up with TRBD2. The length of the CDR3 is 16 residues. V lost 6 bases to trimming and J lost 0 bases; unmatched junction nucleotides: 3. The CDR3 is CASSRTSGGYQETQYF. The CDR3 region has the DNA TGTGCCAGCAGCCGGACTAGCGGGGGGTACCAAGAGACCCAGTACTTC.

Regarding this clonotype: This may come from a read error, since a much larger clone is one base off. The rearrangement joins TRBV5-1 to TRBJ2-1; 9 positions match TRBD1. CDR1 SGHRS and CDR2 YFSETQ come from the germline V gene. The CDR3 is made up of 13 amino acids. The chain's CDR3 is CASSPGTGREQLF. The DNA for the CDR3 is TGCGCCAGCAGCCCAGGGACAGGGCGTGAGCAGCTCTTC.

This clonotype was detected ten times or more. This rearrangement joins TRBV9 to TRBJ2-1; 11 bases line up with TRBD2. CDR1 and CDR2 (germline): SGDLS, YYNGEE. V lost 3 bases, J lost 0 bases, and 2 bases stayed unmatched. CDR3 length: 16 amino acids. DNA of the CDR3: TGTGCCAGCAGCGGAACTAGCGGGAGCTCCTACAATGAGCAGTTCTTC. Its translation: CASSGTSGSSYNEQFF. Full variable domain (remainder filled in from reference TRBV9 and TRBJ2-1): DSGVTQTPKHLITATGQRVTLRCSPRSGDLSVYWYQQSLDQGLQFLIQYYNGEERAKGNILERFSAQQFPDLHSELNLSSLELGDSALYFCASSGTSGSSYNEQFFGPGTRLTVL.

This chain links TRBV28 with TRBJ1-5; TRBD1 matches at 7 bases. This CDR3 spans 12 amino acids. J gave up 13 bases and V 4 bases, and 7 bases lay outside the gene matches. CDR1 is MDHEN, CDR2 SYDVKM, per germline. CDR3 protein: CASSSGGMPQHF. CDR3 coding DNA: TGTGCCAGCAGTTCAGGGGGGATGCCGCAGCATTTT.

The V and J genes are TRBV3-1 and TRBJ1-3; D remains ambiguous. Trimming removed 3 bases at V and 3 bases at J, with 9 bases between. The length of the CDR3 is 14 residues. In germline, CDR1 is LGHDT, CDR2 YNNKEL (reference sequence). This chain's CDR3 is CASSQGTHGNTIYF. The CDR3 DNA reads TGTGCCAGCAGCCAGGGCACACATGGAAACACCATATATTTT. Together with reference TRBV3-1 and TRBJ1-3, the CDR3 gives the full variable domain: DTAVSQTPKYLVTQMGNDKSIKCEQNLGHDTMYWYKQDSKKFLKIMFSYNNKELIINETVPNRFSPKSPDKAHLNLHINSLELGDSAVYFCASSQGTHGNTIYFGEGSWLTVV.

This clonotype was detected only a few times. This chain uses TRBV28 with TRBJ1-3; D uncertain. In germline, CDR1 is MDHEN, CDR2 SYDVKM. The germline V and J ends were trimmed by 2 bases and 8 bases, with 10 bases remaining between them. This CDR3 has 13 residues. The chain's CDR3 is CASSLGQRDTIYF. CDR3 bases: TGTGCCAGCAGTTTAGGTCAAAGGGACACCATATATTTT.

This clonotype came up many times. The chain carries TRBV28 and TRBJ2-1; D is possibly TRBD2 (5 bases). The CDR3 runs 15 residues. CDR1 and CDR2 from the germline V gene are MDHEN and SYDVKM. Between the trimmed V and J ends, which lost 7 bases and 7 bases, there was a span of 20 bases. CDR3 sequence: CASKPSGIYGNEQFF. In DNA, the CDR3 is TGTGCCAGCAAACCCTCGGGGATATACGGAAATGAGCAGTTCTTC.

The table lists this clonotype with many counts. The CDR3 loop reads CASSSRVLAEAFF. CDR3 DNA: TGTGCCAGCAGCAGCCGGGTACTGGCTGAAGCTTTCTTT. The rearrangement joins TRBV3-1 to TRBJ1-1; D unclear. The V gene lost 5 bases and the J gene lost 6 bases, with 13 bases spanning the gap. The CDR3 is 13 residues long. Germline V CDR1 and CDR2: LGHDT, YNNKEL (reference sequence).

This clonotype was counted only a few times. In DNA, the CDR3 is TGCACCACCGGGCAGGGCAATGAGCAGTTCTTC. It encodes CTTGQGNEQFF. V is TRBV29-1 and J is TRBJ2-1; maybe TRBD1 (5 bases). This CDR3 spans 11 amino acids. Germline loops: CDR1 SQVTM, CDR2 ANQGSEA.